Listed below are T cell receptor beta chains from one sample, sequenced in a study of blood T cell repertoires in COVID-19. Using immunoSEQ multiplex PCR, the repertoire was profiled, and TCRdb retains in-frame clones only, with some absent. The sample comprises some 160,000 clones, just under 85% of which are singletons, and under 3.5% rests with the top ten. Sequencing input: peripheral blood. These receptors all come from an elderly woman with COVID-19, enrolled during active disease. Both conserved end residues are part of each CDR3. The order of the fields is clone size, V gene, J gene, D gene, CDR3 protein, CDR3 DNA. A D gene is named only where the DNA matches it firmly. Clone size is not always given. Where it is, it says once, few, many or a class for expanded clones.

size: NA; V: TRBV19; J: TRBJ2-1; D: TRBD2; CDR3: CASRRVAGYNEQFF; DNA: TGTGCCAGTAGGCGGGTAGCGGGATACAATGAGCAGTTCTTC
size: NA; V: TRBV29-1; J: TRBJ2-4; D: NA; CDR3: CSVPMAGLTNIQYF; DNA: TGCAGCGTTCCCATGGCAGGGCTGACGAACATTCAGTACTTC
size: NA; V: TRBV19; J: TRBJ1-5; D: TRBD1; CDR3: CASSITQGERQPQHF; DNA: TGTGCCAGTAGTATAACTCAGGGGGAGCGTCAGCCCCAGCATTTT
size: few; V: TRBV9; J: TRBJ1-5; D: NA; CDR3: CASSVGGVSNQPQHF; DNA: TGTGCCAGCAGCGTAGGGGGGGTTAGCAATCAGCCCCAGCATTTT
size: NA; V: TRBV30; J: TRBJ1-1; D: NA; CDR3: CAWSVMNTEAFF; DNA: TGTGCCTGGAGCGTAATGAACACTGAAGCTTTCTTT
size: NA; V: TRBV9; J: TRBJ2-3; D: TRBD1; CDR3: CASSTRGRRATDTQYF; DNA: TGTGCCAGCAGCACTAGGGGGCGCAGGGCCACAGATACGCAGTATTTT
size: NA; V: TRBV18; J: TRBJ2-1; D: NA; CDR3: CASSPLPNRGAFYNEQFF; DNA: TGTGCCAGCTCACCATTACCCAATCGGGGGGCCTTTTACAATGAGCAGTTCTTC
size: NA; V: TRBV16; J: TRBJ2-7; D: NA; CDR3: CASSQHRRGAPPGYEQYF; DNA: TGTGCCAGCAGCCAACACCGGCGTGGGGCGCCCCCAGGGTACGAGCAGTACTTC
size: NA; V: TRBV27; J: TRBJ2-7; D: NA; CDR3: CASSFGGSDEQYF; DNA: TGTGCCAGCAGTTTTGGGGGCTCGGACGAGCAGTACTTC
size: NA; V: TRBV7-3; J: TRBJ2-5; D: NA; CDR3: CASSRSGQETQYF; DNA: TGTGCCAGCAGCCGAAGCGGCCAAGAGACCCAGTACTTC
size: NA; V: TRBV19; J: TRBJ1-5; D: NA; CDR3: CASSTNMGNQPQHF; DNA: TGTGCCAGTAGTACCAACATGGGCAATCAGCCCCAGCATTTT
size: NA; V: TRBV5-4; J: TRBJ2-5; D: TRBD2; CDR3: CASSSSLAAETQYF; DNA: TGTGCCAGCAGCTCCTCTCTAGCGGCCGAGACCCAGTACTTC
size: NA; V: TRBV7-2; J: TRBJ1-6; D: TRBD1; CDR3: CASSPPGTANSPLHF; DNA: TGTGCCAGCAGCCCCCCCGGGACAGCCAATTCACCCCTCCACTTT
size: NA; V: TRBV27; J: TRBJ1-2; D: NA; CDR3: CASSPQLAGGYTF; DNA: TGTGCCAGCAGTCCTCAACTCGCGGGTGGCTACACCTTC
size: NA; V: TRBV30; J: TRBJ2-7; D: NA; CDR3: CAWSAAGHEQYF; DNA: TGTGCCTGGAGTGCGGCAGGCCACGAGCAGTACTTC
size: once; V: TRBV27; J: TRBJ2-7; D: NA; CDR3: CASSFYTGNVYEQYF; DNA: TGTGCCAGCAGTTTCTATACCGGGAACGTATACGAGCAGTACTTC
size: NA; V: TRBV27; J: TRBJ2-1; D: NA; CDR3: CASSLLDTYNEQFF; DNA: TGTGCCAGCAGTTTACTTGACACCTACAATGAGCAGTTCTTC
size: NA; V: TRBV20-1; J: TRBJ2-5; D: TRBD2; CDR3: CSASIAGVWETQYF; DNA: TGCAGTGCTAGTATAGCGGGCGTTTGGGAGACCCAGTACTTC
size: once; V: TRBV6-1; J: TRBJ1-1; D: TRBD1; CDR3: CASSKQGAEAFF; DNA: TGTGCCAGCAGTAAACAGGGGGCCGAAGCTTTCTTT
size: once; V: TRBV29-1; J: TRBJ1-2; D: TRBD1; CDR3: CSVDSRRGPDGYTF; DNA: TGCAGCGTTGATTCCCGCAGGGGGCCTGATGGCTACACCTTC
size: NA; V: TRBV7-2; J: TRBJ1-1; D: TRBD1; CDR3: CASSQGAGGYSEAFF; DNA: TGTGCCAGCAGCCAGGGGGCAGGGGGCTATTCTGAAGCTTTCTTT
size: NA; V: TRBV10-2; J: TRBJ2-3; D: TRBD1; CDR3: CASSDTGGLLTDTQYF; DNA: TGCGCCAGCAGTGACACAGGGGGTCTTCTCACAGATACGCAGTATTTT
size: NA; V: TRBV12-3/TRBV12-4; J: TRBJ1-5; D: NA; CDR3: CASSLYSNQPQHF; DNA: TGTGCCAGCAGTTTGTATAGCAATCAGCCCCAGCATTTT
size: NA; V: TRBV4-3; J: TRBJ2-3; D: TRBD2; CDR3: CASSQGAGGRTDTQYF; DNA: TGCGCCAGCAGCCAAGGGGCGGGGGGGCGCACAGATACGCAGTATTTT
size: NA; V: TRBV7-2; J: TRBJ2-3; D: NA; CDR3: CASSLAGGDWDTQYF; DNA: TGTGCCAGCAGCTTAGCTGGCGGGGACTGGGATACGCAGTATTTT
size: NA; V: TRBV27; J: TRBJ1-4; D: TRBD1; CDR3: CASSSRTGWGVSGTNEKLFF; DNA: TGTGCCAGCAGTTCGAGGACAGGGTGGGGAGTGTCGGGCACTAATGAAAAACTGTTTTTT
size: few; V: TRBV2; J: TRBJ1-1; D: NA; CDR3: CASSSSGSTEAFF; DNA: TGTGCCAGCAGTTCCTCAGGGTCCACTGAAGCTTTCTTT
size: NA; V: TRBV6-6; J: TRBJ2-7; D: TRBD1; CDR3: CASSHGTGVYEQYF; DNA: TGTGCCAGCAGTCACGGGACAGGAGTATACGAGCAGTACTTC
size: NA; V: TRBV9; J: TRBJ1-4; D: TRBD1; CDR3: CASSVSGTGGEGEKLFF; DNA: TGTGCCAGCAGCGTATCCGGGACAGGGGGCGAGGGGGAAAAACTGTTTTTT
size: NA; V: TRBV27; J: TRBJ2-7; D: TRBD1; CDR3: CASSTRGQGYEQYF; DNA: TGTGCCAGCAGTACCCGAGGACAGGGTTACGAGCAGTACTTC
size: NA; V: TRBV4-3; J: TRBJ2-7; D: NA; CDR3: CASSQEQGYEQYF; DNA: TGCGCCAGCAGCCAAGAACAGGGCTACGAGCAGTACTTC
size: NA; V: TRBV3-1/TRBV3-2; J: TRBJ1-1; D: TRBD1; CDR3: CASSQGWTGVEAFF; DNA: TGTGCCAGCAGCCAAGGTTGGACAGGGGTTGAAGCTTTCTTT
size: NA; V: TRBV19; J: TRBJ2-3; D: TRBD1; CDR3: CASSIGQGETDTQYF; DNA: TGTGCCAGTAGTATAGGACAGGGTGAAACAGATACGCAGTATTTT
size: NA; V: TRBV7-2; J: TRBJ1-4; D: NA; CDR3: CASGRGVSEKLFF; DNA: TGTGCCAGCGGGAGGGGGGTTAGTGAAAAACTGTTTTTT
size: NA; V: TRBV12-3/TRBV12-4; J: TRBJ1-5; D: TRBD1; CDR3: CASSQGAEQPQHF; DNA: TGTGCCAGCAGCCAGGGGGCAGAACAGCCCCAGCATTTT
size: NA; V: TRBV6-5; J: TRBJ2-7; D: NA; CDR3: CASTAAGALSYEQYF; DNA: TGTGCCAGCACCGCGGCAGGGGCCCTATCCTACGAGCAGTACTTC
size: NA; V: TRBV7-6; J: TRBJ2-7; D: NA; CDR3: CASSPNRARGYEQYF; DNA: TGTGCCAGCAGCCCCAACAGGGCGCGTGGCTACGAGCAGTACTTC
size: NA; V: TRBV12-3/TRBV12-4; J: TRBJ2-5; D: NA; CDR3: CASSLQVLGTQYF; DNA: TGTGCCAGCAGTCTACAGGTGCTTGGGACCCAGTACTTC
size: NA; V: TRBV29-1; J: TRBJ1-4; D: NA; CDR3: CSAGGGDEKLFF; DNA: TGCAGCGCGGGTGGGGGCGATGAAAAACTGTTTTTT
size: NA; V: TRBV7-9; J: TRBJ1-4; D: TRBD1; CDR3: CASSLATGAPNEKLFF; DNA: TGTGCCAGCAGCTTGGCCACAGGGGCCCCTAATGAAAAACTGTTTTTT
size: once; V: TRBV7-2; J: TRBJ2-5; D: NA; CDR3: CASSLAAGSEETQYF; DNA: TGTGCCAGCAGCTTAGCCGCGGGGTCGGAAGAGACCCAGTACTTC
size: NA; V: TRBV20-1; J: TRBJ1-1; D: NA; CDR3: CSAGAAAEAFF; DNA: TGCAGTGCTGGGGCGGCGGCTGAAGCTTTCTTT
size: once; V: TRBV6-5; J: TRBJ1-2; D: NA; CDR3: CASYGFSYGYTF; DNA: TGTGCCAGCTACGGGTTTTCCTATGGCTACACCTTC
size: NA; V: TRBV4-2; J: TRBJ2-1; D: TRBD2; CDR3: CASSQFLAGDLLEQFF; DNA: TGTGCCAGCAGCCAATTCTTAGCGGGGGACCTTCTAGAGCAGTTCTTC
size: NA; V: TRBV4-3; J: TRBJ2-5; D: NA; CDR3: CASSQTAAGQETQYF; DNA: TGCGCCAGCAGCCAAACTGCGGCAGGGCAAGAGACCCAGTACTTC
size: NA; V: TRBV7-9; J: TRBJ1-1; D: NA; CDR3: CASSLTGEAFF; DNA: TGTGCCAGCAGCCTAACAGGTGAAGCTTTCTTT
size: NA; V: TRBV6-1; J: TRBJ2-7; D: TRBD2; CDR3: CASSELAGGLPYEQYF; DNA: TGTGCCAGCAGTGAACTAGCGGGAGGGCTCCCCTACGAGCAGTACTTC
size: NA; V: TRBV3-1/TRBV3-2; J: TRBJ2-1; D: NA; CDR3: CASSQVGLAKYNEQFF; DNA: TGTGCCAGCAGCCAAGTGGGCCTAGCGAAGTACAATGAGCAGTTCTTC
size: once; V: TRBV24-1; J: TRBJ2-3; D: TRBD1; CDR3: CATSDSRGTGRDTQYF; DNA: TGTGCCACCAGTGATAGCCGAGGGACAGGGAGGGATACGCAGTATTTT
size: NA; V: TRBV27; J: TRBJ1-1; D: NA; CDR3: CASSLWGDPMAFF; DNA: TGTGCCAGCAGTTTATGGGGGGACCCGATGGCTTTCTTT
size: NA; V: TRBV27; J: TRBJ1-1; D: TRBD1; CDR3: CASRSRQGAAGTEAFF; DNA: TGTGCCAGCAGATCCAGACAGGGGGCTGCCGGCACTGAAGCTTTCTTT
size: NA; V: TRBV6-2/TRBV6-3; J: TRBJ2-5; D: TRBD2; CDR3: CASSYSPSGGLRYQETQYF; DNA: TGTGCCAGCAGTTACTCGCCTAGCGGGGGGCTAAGGTACCAAGAGACCCAGTACTTC
size: NA; V: TRBV4-1; J: TRBJ1-4; D: NA; CDR3: CASSTRQSTNEKLFF; DNA: TGCGCCAGCAGCACTCGACAATCAACTAATGAAAAACTGTTTTTT